This TCR beta chain originates from a study of beta chain features in type 1 diabetes. Study outcomes and limitations: Moderate yet significant TCRB CDR3 shortening was seen in Type 1 diabetes patients in all four CD4+ subsets.

Expressed TCRB transcripts got sequenced, as all isolated RNA was reverse transcribed. Some clones are missing from TCRdb's copy, which holds only in-frame ones; the method was immunoSEQ multiplex PCR. The table lists approximately 730,000 clones, roughly 12% of them singletons. As to this clone: Its antigen is not identified.

The sequence was collected from a man between 18 and 29 years old with type 1 diabetes. Sequences were obtained from naive CD4+ T cells from blood.

The DNA of the CDR3 is TGCGCCAGCAGCTTTAGGACAGGGTTCACAGATACGCAGTATTTT. This gives the protein CASSFRTGFTDTQYF. This rearrangement joins TRBV5-1 to TRBJ2-3; 8 bases map to TRBD1. Germline loops: CDR1 SGHRS, CDR2 YFSETQ. Trimming at V came to 2 bases and at J to 2 bases, leaving 4 bases not matched to a gene. This CDR3 region has 15 residues.